This T cell receptor (beta chain) is from a study of OX40 agonist ivuxolimab in advanced cancers. The CDR3 loop spans 18 amino acids. Losses at the gene ends were 1 base for V and 4 bases for J; bases not matched to a gene: 9. CDR1 is LNHNV, CDR2 YYDKDF, per germline (reference sequence). A history of autoimmune disease or systemic immunosuppression excluded patients. Produced via immunoSEQ multiplex PCR; TCRdb's table is partial and in-frame only. The repertoire includes roughly 56,000 clones, around 83% of them detected once, and roughly 4.4% sits in the top ten. The chain has TRBV15 and TRBJ2-5, with 13 bases identical to TRBD2. Sequences were derived from CD4+ or CD8+ T cells sorted from blood, sampled in a trial of the OX40 agonist ivuxolimab. The receptor was isolated from an adult with an advanced solid tumor such as melanoma, head and neck, liver or kidney cancer. The chain's CDR3 is CATSRVGGLAGRGETQYF. The DNA for the CDR3 is TGTGCCACCAGCAGAGTGGGGGGACTAGCGGGGAGGGGAGAGACCCAGTACTTC.